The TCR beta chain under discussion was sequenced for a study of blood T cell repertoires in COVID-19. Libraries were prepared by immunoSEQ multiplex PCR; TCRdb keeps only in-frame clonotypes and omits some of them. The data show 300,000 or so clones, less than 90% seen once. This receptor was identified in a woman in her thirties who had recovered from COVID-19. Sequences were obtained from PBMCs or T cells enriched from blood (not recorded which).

CDR3 DNA sequence: TGTGCCAGCAGCTCGGGGGGACTAGCGAATGAGCAGTACTTC. Translated: CASSSGGLANEQYF. V usage is TRBV7-9 and J usage is TRBJ2-7; 10 nucleotides agree with TRBD2. The length of the CDR3 is 14 residues. Trimming removed 4 bases from V and 7 bases from J; junction bases left unmatched: 7. Germline V gives CDR1 SEHNR, CDR2 FQNEAQ (reference sequence).